This T cell receptor (beta chain) stems from a study of lymphopenia after photon versus proton radiotherapy. Broader study findings: Oligoclonal CD8+ Temra expansion after nadir drove photon patients' diversity drop. Better survival with proton therapy was suggested as possible, not demonstrated. In patients who died, overall survival fell as post-nadir TCR diversity dropped more.

A remark on this clone: Its antigen remains unknown.

Trimming cost V 1 base and J 8 bases, with 23 bases left between them. The CDR3 consists of 18 residues. Germline V lookup: CDR1 LGHNT, CDR2 FRNRAP. The table came from immunoSEQ multiplex PCR; TCRdb's copy has only in-frame clones and leaves some out. The repertoire holds around 24,000 clones, more than 80% seen once, with roughly 5.2% in the top ten. This chain connects TRBV12-5 to TRBJ1-4; D remains ambiguous. The source material was peripheral blood, sampled from a patient treated with photon-based radiotherapy. The receptor comes from a man aged 30-40 years with gastric cancer. CDR3 loop: CASGLDLKLGRAEEKLFF. Here the CDR3 DNA reads TGTGCTAGTGGTTTGGATCTAAAGCTGGGTAGGGCTGAAGAAAAACTGTTTTTT.